This paragraph covers one T cell receptor (beta chain) sequence. Antigen: not known. The germline V gene encodes CDR1 SGHNT and CDR2 YYREEE (reference sequence). V was pared by 0 bases and J by 10 bases, with 14 bases between. The CDR3 sequence is 14 residues long. This record belongs to a study of OX40 agonist ivuxolimab in advanced cancers. Blood got drawn at baseline, again on cycle 4 day 1, and then on cycle 7 day 1. Using immunoSEQ multiplex PCR, the repertoire was profiled, and TCRdb retains in-frame clones only, with some absent. The repertoire includes approximately 25,000 clones, about three quarters of them detected once, and less than 20% sits in the top ten. Study-wide points: Expanded peripheral T-cell antigen specificity went undetermined. With doses of 0.1-3.0 mg/kg, partial responders showed among the lowest clonal expansion.

The genes are TRBV5-4 and TRBJ2-1; D is unresolved. The receptor's source is an adult with an advanced solid tumor such as melanoma, head and neck, liver or kidney cancer. This sample comprised CD4+ or CD8+ T cells sorted from blood, obtained in a trial of the OX40 agonist ivuxolimab. CDR3 loop: CASSLDIVAREQFF. For the CDR3, the DNA is TGTGCCAGCAGCTTGGACATCGTGGCGCGGGAGCAGTTCTTC.